Each of the 24 T cell receptor beta chains below was sequenced from the same sample in a study of beta chain features in type 1 diabetes. Study-wide points: Type 1 diabetes patients had moderately but significantly shorter TCRB CDR3s in all four CD4+ subsets.

No cognate antigen is known for these TCRs. All of the isolated RNA was reverse transcribed, so expressed TCRB transcripts were sequenced. Sequenced by immunoSEQ multiplex PCR; TCRdb stores in-frame clones only, minus some. The sample consists of about 47,000 clones, around 45% of them appearing once. Sequenced: stem cell memory CD4+ T cells from blood. The receptors shown here come from a man younger than 45 with type 1 diabetes.

The chain links TRBV6-5 to TRBJ2-7; 10 nucleotides agree with TRBD1. Trimming cost V 6 bases and J 2 bases; bases outside gene matches: 4. Per germline, CDR1 MNHEY and CDR2 SVGAGI. The CDR3 covers 14 residues. Here the CDR3 reads CASRGDRGAYEQYF. CDR3 DNA: TGTGCCAGCAGGGGGGACAGGGGAGCCTACGAGCAGTACTTC.

The V and J genes are TRBV11-2 and TRBJ2-7; 9 bases line up with TRBD1. CDR1 and CDR2 from the germline V gene are SGHAT and FQNNGV. The CDR3 has 15 amino acids. V was pared by 4 bases and J by 2 bases, with 6 bases of the junction left unmatched. CDR3 amino acids: CASSSGQGNTYEQYF. The CDR3 DNA follows: TGTGCCAGCAGCTCGGGACAGGGCAATACCTACGAGCAGTACTTC. Based on the CDR3 plus reference TRBV11-2 and TRBJ2-7, the full variable domain is EAGVAQSPRYKIIEKRQSVAFWCNPISGHATLYWYQQILGQGPKLLIQFQNNGVVDDSQLPKDRFSAERLKGVDSTLKIQPAKLEDSAVYLCASSSGQGNTYEQYFGPGTRLTVT.

This clone was picked up a small number of times. The V and J genes are TRBV28 and TRBJ2-5; D is unclear. The V gene's germline CDR1 is MDHEN and CDR2 SYDVKM. CDR3 size: 13 residues. The V and J ends lost 3 bases and 0 bases respectively, with 5 bases between them. In nucleotides, the CDR3 is TGTGCCAGCAGTTTCCGGGACCAAGAGACCCAGTACTTC. Amino acid sequence: CASSFRDQETQYF.

This clone was seen a few times. The chain couples TRBV18 to TRBJ1-5, with D unresolved. The V gene lost 6 bases and the J gene lost 2 bases, with 14 bases spanning the gap. CDR1 is KGHSH and CDR2 is LQKENI in the germline V gene. The CDR3 loop spans 15 amino acids. The CDR3 DNA reads TGTGCCAGCTCTGCAAACTCCGGGGGCAATCAGCCCCAGCATTTT. This encodes CASSANSGGNQPQHF.

The V and J genes are TRBV9 and TRBJ2-1; 11 nucleotides agree with TRBD2. This CDR3 has 16 residues. The ends lost 4 bases at V and 7 bases at J; junction bases unmatched: 10. CDR1 and CDR2 from the germline V gene are SGDLS and YYNGEE. The CDR3 here is CASSSSGTSGPNEQFF. The CDR3 DNA sequence: TGTGCCAGCAGCTCCTCCGGGACTAGCGGCCCGAATGAGCAGTTCTTC.

This chain's CDR3 is CASSLGGPSGANVLTF. CDR3 DNA: TGTGCCAGCAGCTTGGGTGGGCCCTCTGGGGCCAACGTCCTGACTTTC. This sequence joins TRBV5-4 and TRBJ2-6; D is undetermined. Trimming pared 0 bases from V and 0 bases from J, leaving 7 bases between. CDR1 SGHNT and CDR2 YYREEE come from the germline V gene (reference sequence). This CDR3 has 16 residues.

This clone was counted a few times. This chain connects TRBV2 to TRBJ2-3; no firm D call. V lost 6 bases and J 2 bases, leaving 9 bases between the germline ends. CDR1 and CDR2 from the germline V gene are SNHLY and FYNNEI. CDR3 size: 13 residues. CDR3 sequence reads: CASSTESTDTQYF. In DNA form, the CDR3 reads TGTGCCAGCAGCACGGAGTCCACAGATACGCAGTATTTT.

V gene TRBV6-5 combines with J gene TRBJ1-2, with D tentatively TRBD1 (6 bases). The CDR3 is made up of 15 amino acids. Germline V lookup: CDR1 MNHEY, CDR2 SVGAGI. Trimming removed 0 bases from V and 5 bases from J, with 13 bases in between. This CDR3 reads CASSYSYAGDYGYTF. The CDR3 nucleotides are TGTGCCAGCAGTTACTCGTACGCAGGGGATTATGGCTACACCTTC.

This clone was detected a few times. V is TRBV7-8 and J is TRBJ2-7, with D possibly matching TRBD2 (6 bases). Trimming pared 1 base from V and 3 bases from J, leaving 7 bases between. Germline V lookup: CDR1 SGHVS, CDR2 FQNEAQ. The CDR3 covers 13 residues. CDR3 DNA: TGTGCCAGCAGCTTAGGGGGGGTCTACGAGCAGTACTTC. The encoded protein is CASSLGGVYEQYF. Full variable domain (outside the CDR3, taken from reference TRBV7-8 and TRBJ2-7): GAGVSQSPRYKVAKRGQDVALRCDPISGHVSLFWYQQALGQGPEFLTYFQNEAQLDKSGLPSDRFFAERPEGSVSTLKIQRTQQEDSAVYLCASSLGGVYEQYFGPGTRLTVT.

Only a few counts were recorded for this clone. The chain employs TRBV9 and TRBJ2-3; 12 positions match TRBD2. CDR1 is SGDLS, CDR2 YYNGEE, per germline. V was pared by 0 bases and J by 1 base, with 0 bases of the junction left unmatched. The CDR3 covers 16 residues. The chain's CDR3 is CASSVGLAGGTDTQYF. The CDR3 DNA reads as TGTGCCAGCAGCGTAGGACTAGCGGGAGGCACAGATACGCAGTATTTT.

The rearrangement links TRBV10-3 to TRBJ1-1; possibly TRBD1 for D (5 bases). Per the germline V gene, CDR1 is ENHRY and CDR2 is SYGVKD. This CDR3 is 13 amino acids long. Trimming took 6 bases from V and 0 from J, leaving 8 bases between them. Here the CDR3 reads CAIRTAMNTEAFF. In DNA form, the CDR3 reads TGTGCCATCAGGACAGCGATGAACACTGAAGCTTTCTTT.

This chain joins TRBV7-8 and TRBJ2-7, with 8 nucleotides matching TRBD2. Germline lookup yields CDR1 SGHVS and CDR2 FQNEAQ. CDR3 length: 18 residues. Trimming cost V 4 bases and J 5 bases; bases outside gene matches: 19. The chain's CDR3 is CASSSLGALAEGLNEQYF. Written as DNA, the CDR3 is TGTGCCAGCAGCTCCCTGGGGGCACTAGCGGAAGGGCTCAACGAGCAGTACTTC.

The V and J genes are TRBV5-1 and TRBJ2-4; D is perhaps TRBD2 (5 bases). Germline CDR1 and CDR2: SGHRS and YFSETQ. The germline V and J ends were trimmed by 1 base and 1 base, with 9 bases remaining between them. This CDR3 is built from 15 residues. CDR3 sequence: CASSLLEGAKNIQYF. DNA of the CDR3: TGCGCCAGCAGCTTGCTCGAGGGTGCCAAAAACATTCAGTACTTC.

V and J are TRBV28 and TRBJ2-2; 8 bases are a match to TRBD2. The junction had 5 bases not matched to a gene; V was cut back by 2 bases and J by 3 bases. CDR3 length equals 16 residues. Germline V gives CDR1 MDHEN, CDR2 SYDVKM. The CDR3 is CASSLVGREDTGELFF. The CDR3 DNA follows: TGTGCCAGCAGTTTAGTCGGGAGGGAGGACACCGGGGAGCTGTTTTTT.

The J gene is TRBJ2-1, the V gene TRBV7-2; D gene unclear. The CDR3 is 13 amino acids. Trimming shortened V by 1 base and J by 8 bases, and 9 bases separated the two germline ends. Germline V lookup: CDR1 SGHTA, CDR2 FQGNSA. The CDR3 nucleotides are TGTGCCAGCAGCTTAGTTCTGAGCGATGAGCAGTTCTTC. As protein: CASSLVLSDEQFF.

The chain combines TRBV4-3 with TRBJ2-5; D may be TRBD2 (6 bases). The CDR3 has 13 amino acids. V was clipped by 4 bases and J by 4 bases, with 10 bases between them. Germline CDR1 reads LGHNA; CDR2 reads YSLEER. The chain's CDR3 is CASSPGTLETQYF. CDR3 DNA: TGCGCCAGCAGCCCCGGGACTCTAGAGACCCAGTACTTC.

The chain has TRBV9 and TRBJ1-4; D remains ambiguous. CDR3 size: 13 residues. Germline CDR1 and CDR2: SGDLS and YYNGEE. Trimming stripped 4 bases from V and 7 bases from J, with 11 bases between. Here the CDR3 reads CASSPLTGEKLFF. CDR3 bases: TGTGCCAGCAGCCCCTTAACTGGTGAAAAACTGTTTTTT.

This clone was counted a few times. Here the CDR3 reads CAWSYGISGISSYNEQFF. DNA of the CDR3: TGTGCCTGGAGTTATGGGATTAGCGGGATCAGCTCCTACAATGAGCAGTTCTTC. This rearrangement joins TRBV30 to TRBJ2-1; 8 nucleotides line up with TRBD2. Trimming took 2 bases from V and 0 from J; bases not matched to a gene: 12. The CDR3 consists of 18 residues. CDR1 and CDR2 from the germline V gene are GTSNPN and SVGIG (reference sequence).

This chain links TRBV29-1 with TRBJ1-2; weak D call: TRBD1 (5 bases). The germline CDR1 and CDR2 sequences are SQVTM and ANQGSEA. CDR3 length: 11 amino acids. V was cut by 7 bases and J by 4 bases, with 10 bases left in between. In nucleotides, the CDR3 is TGCAGCGATGGACATCGCTATGGCTACACCTTC. Its protein product is CSDGHRYGYTF.

The V and J genes are TRBV6-6 and TRBJ1-2; D is ambiguous. CDR1 is MNHNY and CDR2 is SVGAGI in the germline V gene (reference sequence). The CDR3 contains 14 residues. Trimming took 2 bases from V and 0 from J, leaving 7 bases between them. The CDR3 DNA reads as TGTGCCAGCAGTTACCCAACAACTAACTATGGCTACACCTTC. Its translation: CASSYPTTNYGYTF.

The V and J genes are TRBV9 and TRBJ2-1; D remains ambiguous. With 0 bases removed from V and 7 bases from J, the gap between germline ends came to 17 bases. The length of the CDR3 is 16 residues. The germline CDR1 and CDR2 sequences are SGDLS and YYNGEE. CDR3 loop: CASSVDHRVRINEQFF. CDR3 DNA sequence: TGTGCCAGCAGCGTAGACCATCGCGTCAGGATAAATGAGCAGTTCTTC.

V usage is TRBV6-1 and J usage is TRBJ1-5, with D maybe TRBD1 (5 bases). V was clipped by 3 bases and J by 4 bases, with 10 bases between them. Germline V gene sequence: CDR1 MNHNS, CDR2 SASEGT. The CDR3 covers 14 residues. As DNA, the CDR3 is TGTGCCAGCAGTGATCCAGGGTTAAATCAGCCCCAGCATTTT. Protein: CASSDPGLNQPQHF.

This rearrangement joins TRBV9 to TRBJ2-1; perhaps TRBD2 as D (6 bases). The germline V gene has CDR1 SGDLS and CDR2 YYNGEE. This CDR3 is built from 14 residues. V lost 0 bases and J 9 bases, leaving 13 bases between the germline ends. This CDR3 reads CASSVGAGFREQFF. For the CDR3, the DNA is TGTGCCAGCAGCGTAGGGGCGGGATTTCGTGAGCAGTTCTTC.

The genes are TRBV7-3 and TRBJ2-1; 7 bases are shared with TRBD2. J lost 10 bases, V lost 1 base, and 7 bases had no gene match. The CDR3 sequence is 14 residues long. Per the germline V gene, CDR1 is SGHTA and CDR2 is FQGTGA. CDR3 DNA: TGTGCCAGCAGCTTAAGGGAGGGTGGGGACGAGCAGTTCTTC. Its protein is CASSLREGGDEQFF.